The 20 T cell receptor beta chains below all came from one sample that was sequenced in a study of CD8 T cells in Susac syndrome. Random hexamers were used to reverse transcribe an amount of roughly 0.45 to 1 ug RNA. TCRdb re-analysed the immunoSEQ multiplex PCR reads in MiXCR, keeping a single row per CDR3 protein. Seen here are 180,000 or so distinct CDR3 sequences, about 93% observed once, and the top ten hold over 0.12%. The sequencing input was CD4+ T cells from PBMCs. These TCRs come from a human donor in good health.

The chain's CDR3 is CASSDPGGTQYF. CDR3 DNA: TGTGCCAGCAGCGACCCTGGGGGTACGCAGTATTTT. The rearrangement uses TRBV9 and TRBJ2-3, with D perhaps matching TRBD1 or TRBD2 (5 bases each). CDR3 length: 12 amino acids. Trimming took 3 bases from V and 8 from J, leaving 10 bases between them. Germline CDR1 and CDR2: SGDLS and YYNGEE.

The chain employs TRBV4-1 and TRBJ2-3; 10 positions agree with TRBD2. Trimming cost V 5 bases and J 8 bases; bases outside gene matches: 4. The length of the CDR3 is 13 residues. The germline CDR1 and CDR2 sequences are MGHRA and YSYEKL. In DNA, the CDR3 is TGCGCCAGCAGCGCCCGGACTAGCGGTACGCAGTATTTT. It translates to CASSARTSGTQYF.

The V call is TRBV7-9, the J call TRBJ1-6; 8 bases fit TRBD1. Germline V gene lookup returns CDR1 SEHNR and CDR2 FQNEAQ (reference sequence). The CDR3 extends over 14 amino acids. Trimming removed 5 bases from V and 9 bases from J; junction bases left unmatched: 6. The CDR3 coding sequence is TGTGCCAGCAGCACAGGGGGGGGTGCTTCACCCCTCCACTTT. The encoded protein is CASSTGGGASPLHF.

The chain combines TRBV5-1 with TRBJ2-5; the D gene is possibly TRBD1 (5 bases). Germline assignment: CDR1 SGHRS and CDR2 YFSETQ. The length of the CDR3 is 14 residues. Between the trimmed V and J ends, which lost 0 bases and 5 bases, there was a span of 11 bases. DNA for the CDR3: TGCGCCAGCAGCTTGGAGGCAGGGCACGAGACCCAGTACTTC. Translation: CASSLEAGHETQYF.

V and J are TRBV6-5 and TRBJ2-7, with D tentatively TRBD2 (6 bases). Trimming stripped 0 bases from V and 0 bases from J, with 9 bases between. Germline loops: CDR1 MNHEY, CDR2 SVGAGI. This CDR3 is 15 amino acids long. The CDR3 DNA is TGTGCCAGCAGTTACTCTGGGGGGAGCTCCTACGAGCAGTACTTC. Translating gives CASSYSGGSSYEQYF.

This rearrangement joins TRBV4-3 to TRBJ2-3; D is unclear. Germline values: CDR1 LGHNA, CDR2 YSLEER. The CDR3 extends over 14 amino acids. V lost 3 bases, J lost 4 bases, and 11 bases lay in between. CDR3 in amino acids: CASSHDERADTQYF. In DNA form, the CDR3 reads TGCGCCAGCAGCCACGACGAAAGAGCAGATACGCAGTATTTT.

This chain uses TRBV4-3 with TRBJ1-6; D not resolved. V lost 2 bases and J lost 5, with 4 bases in between. Germline CDR1 is LGHNA and CDR2 is YSLEER. The CDR3 length is 13 residues. CDR3 bases: TGCGCCAGCAGCCAATGGAATAATTCACCCCTCCACTTT. Its protein is CASSQWNNSPLHF.

V and J are TRBV4-2 and TRBJ2-5; D is ambiguous. Trimming took 0 bases from V and 4 from J, leaving 12 bases between them. There are 15 residues in the CDR3. Germline CDR1 and CDR2: LGHNA and YNFKEQ. CDR3: CASSQEGRASETQYF. The CDR3 DNA sequence: TGTGCCAGCAGCCAAGAAGGTAGAGCTTCAGAGACCCAGTACTTC.

The chain links TRBV12-3 or TRBV12-4 to TRBJ1-5; D might be TRBD1 (6 bases). The V and J ends lost 4 bases and 5 bases respectively, with 9 bases between them. The CDR3 contains 13 residues. The CDR3 here is CASSWGGDQPQHF. The CDR3 bases are TGTGCCAGCAGTTGGGGGGGCGATCAGCCCCAGCATTTT.

This clonotype was counted once. The V gene is TRBV2, the J gene TRBJ2-7, with TRBD2 matching over 13 bases. The V segment lost 6 bases and the J segment 6 bases; nucleotides outside the gene matches: 8. The germline gives CDR1 SNHLY, CDR2 FYNNEI. This CDR3 comprises 15 residues. CDR3 sequence reads: CASRGLAGPFTEQYF. Written as DNA, the CDR3 is TGTGCCAGCAGGGGACTAGCGGGGCCCTTCACCGAGCAGTACTTC. The full variable domain, rest sourced from reference TRBV2 and TRBJ2-7, is EPEVTQTPSHQVTQMGQEVILRCVPISNHLYFYWYRQILGQKVEFLVSFYNNEISEKSEIFDDQFSVERPDGSNFTLKIRSTKLEDSAMYFCASRGLAGPFTEQYFGPGTRLTVT.

J is TRBJ1-1 and V is TRBV30; maybe TRBD1 (5 bases). Germline assignment: CDR1 GTSNPN and CDR2 SVGIG (reference sequence). CDR3 length: 12 residues. Trimming left V 3 bases short and J 5 bases short, with 10 bases between. The CDR3 sequence: CAWRPGRTEAFF. Here the CDR3 DNA reads TGTGCCTGGAGGCCAGGGAGAACTGAAGCTTTCTTT.

The chain uses TRBV21-1 and TRBJ1-2; the D call TRBD1 from the table was never checked on the DNA. TRBV21-1 is marked as a pseudogene. This CDR3 is 15 amino acids long. CDR3 DNA: TGTGCCAGCAGCAAAATCGGGGTTGGGGGCGAGGGCTACACCTTC. As protein: CASSKIGVGGEGYTF.

The chain carries TRBV29-1 and TRBJ2-1; D is uncertain. Germline V gene lookup returns CDR1 SQVTM and CDR2 ANQGSEA. The CDR3 is 11 amino acids. V was clipped by 5 bases and J by 6 bases, with 8 bases between them. This CDR3 is CSVLKGNEQFF. The DNA for the CDR3 is TGCAGCGTTCTAAAAGGCAATGAGCAGTTCTTC.

The V gene is TRBV9, the J gene TRBJ1-6, with D unresolved. The length of the CDR3 is 14 residues. V was pared by 0 bases and J by 10 bases, with 11 bases between. Germline V gene data show CDR1 as SGDLS and CDR2 as YYNGEE. The CDR3 is CASSVGLRESPLHF. DNA for the CDR3: TGTGCCAGCAGCGTAGGCCTAAGAGAATCACCCCTCCACTTT.

This chain joins TRBV20-1 and TRBJ2-5, with 11 bases lining up with TRBD2. Germline trimming cut 7 bases from V and 4 bases from J; bases unmatched to any gene: 8. This CDR3 is built from 14 residues. Germline CDR1 is DFQATT and CDR2 is SNEGSKA (reference sequence). The DNA of the CDR3 is TGCAGTGGGATTAGCGGGGGGGCCTTAGAGACCCAGTACTTC. It yields the protein CSGISGGALETQYF.

V is TRBV9 and J is TRBJ1-2; weak D call: TRBD1 (5 bases). This CDR3 has 15 residues. Germline V gene sequence: CDR1 SGDLS, CDR2 YYNGEE. Trimming took 4 bases from V and 7 from J, leaving 20 bases between them. The CDR3: CASSTPGRHLGGYTF. The DNA of the CDR3 is TGTGCCAGCAGCACTCCGGGACGTCATTTGGGTGGCTACACCTTC.

The chain has TRBV2 and TRBJ1-1; D may be TRBD1 (5 bases). CDR3 length: 12 amino acids. V was shortened by 7 bases and J by 4 bases, with 10 bases between the two germline ends. Germline assignment: CDR1 SNHLY and CDR2 FYNNEI. The CDR3 DNA reads as TGTGCCAGCACCCAGGGTCTCACTGAAGCTTTCTTT. This translates into CASTQGLTEAFF.

The chain recombines TRBV12-3 or TRBV12-4 with TRBJ1-5, with no clear D. V lost 2 bases, J lost 8 bases, and 7 bases lay in between. The CDR3 runs 12 residues. CDR3 coding DNA: TGTGCCAGCAGTTTATACGGGAAGCCCCAGCATTTT. Translation gives CASSLYGKPQHF.

The chain combines TRBV7-2 with TRBJ1-2, with 8 nucleotides matching TRBD1. There are 13 residues in the CDR3. Germline V gene sequence: CDR1 SGHTA, CDR2 FQGNSA. The V and J ends lost 5 bases and 8 bases, in that order; junction bases with no gene match: 7. In DNA form, the CDR3 reads TGTGCCAGCAGCGCGGAACAGGGGGTGGGCTACACCTTC. Protein: CASSAEQGVGYTF.

This chain uses TRBV3-1 with TRBJ2-3; 13 bases are a match to TRBD2. Losses at the gene ends were 1 base for V and 10 bases for J; bases not matched to a gene: 2. This CDR3 has 14 amino acids. Germline CDR1 reads LGHDT; CDR2 reads YNNKEL (reference sequence). The CDR3 reads CASSQGLAGGSQYF. The CDR3 DNA sequence: TGTGCCAGCAGCCAAGGACTAGCGGGGGGTTCGCAGTATTTT.